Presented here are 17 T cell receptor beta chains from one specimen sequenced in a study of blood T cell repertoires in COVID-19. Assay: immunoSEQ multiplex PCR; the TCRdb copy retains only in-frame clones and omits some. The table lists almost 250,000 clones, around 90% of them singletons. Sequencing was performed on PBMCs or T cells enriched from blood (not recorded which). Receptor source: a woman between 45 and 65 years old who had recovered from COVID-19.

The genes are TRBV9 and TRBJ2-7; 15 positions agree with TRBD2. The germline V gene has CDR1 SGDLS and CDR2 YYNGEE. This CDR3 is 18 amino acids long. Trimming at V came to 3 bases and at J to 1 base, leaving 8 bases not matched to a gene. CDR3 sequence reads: CASSAGLAGGAQSYEQYF. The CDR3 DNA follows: TGTGCCAGCAGCGCGGGACTAGCGGGAGGAGCCCAATCCTACGAGCAGTACTTC. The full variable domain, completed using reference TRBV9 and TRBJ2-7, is DSGVTQTPKHLITATGQRVTLRCSPRSGDLSVYWYQQSLDQGLQFLIQYYNGEERAKGNILERFSAQQFPDLHSELNLSSLELGDSALYFCASSAGLAGGAQSYEQYFGPGTRLTVT.

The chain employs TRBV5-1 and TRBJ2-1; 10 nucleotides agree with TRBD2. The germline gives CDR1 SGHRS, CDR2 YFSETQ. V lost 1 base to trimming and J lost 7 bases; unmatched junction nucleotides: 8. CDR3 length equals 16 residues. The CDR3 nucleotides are TGCGCCAGCAGCTTGACCCCTAGCGGGAGTGGGAATGAGCAGTTCTTC. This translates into CASSLTPSGSGNEQFF.

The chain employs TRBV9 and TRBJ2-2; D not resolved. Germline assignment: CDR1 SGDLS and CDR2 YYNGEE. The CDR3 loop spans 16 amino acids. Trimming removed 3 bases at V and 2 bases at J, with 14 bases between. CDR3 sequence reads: CASSETRQANTGELFF. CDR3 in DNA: TGTGCCAGCAGCGAAACAAGGCAGGCTAACACCGGGGAGCTGTTTTTT.

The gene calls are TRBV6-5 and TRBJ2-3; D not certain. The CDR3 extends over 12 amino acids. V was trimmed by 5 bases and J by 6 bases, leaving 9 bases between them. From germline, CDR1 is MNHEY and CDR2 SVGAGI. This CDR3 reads CASSKFADTQYF. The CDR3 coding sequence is TGTGCCAGCAGTAAGTTCGCGGATACGCAGTATTTT.

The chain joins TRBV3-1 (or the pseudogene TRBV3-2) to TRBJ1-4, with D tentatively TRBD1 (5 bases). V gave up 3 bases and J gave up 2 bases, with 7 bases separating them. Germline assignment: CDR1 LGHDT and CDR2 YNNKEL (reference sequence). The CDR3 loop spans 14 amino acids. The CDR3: CASSQGGTNEKLFF. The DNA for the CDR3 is TGTGCCAGCAGCCAGGGGGGGACTAATGAAAAACTGTTTTTT.

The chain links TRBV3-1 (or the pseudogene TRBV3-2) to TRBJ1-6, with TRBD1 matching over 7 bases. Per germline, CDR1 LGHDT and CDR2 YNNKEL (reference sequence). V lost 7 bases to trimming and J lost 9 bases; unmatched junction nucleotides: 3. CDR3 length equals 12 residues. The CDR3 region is CASTRTGSPLHF. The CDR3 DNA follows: TGTGCCAGCACCAGGACAGGTTCACCCCTCCACTTT.

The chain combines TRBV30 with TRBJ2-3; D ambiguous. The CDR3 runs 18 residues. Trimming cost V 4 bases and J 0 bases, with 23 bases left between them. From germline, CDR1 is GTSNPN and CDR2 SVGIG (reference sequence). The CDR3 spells CAWKGGEPLNPSTDTQYF. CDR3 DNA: TGTGCCTGGAAAGGCGGAGAACCACTAAATCCTAGCACAGATACGCAGTATTTT.

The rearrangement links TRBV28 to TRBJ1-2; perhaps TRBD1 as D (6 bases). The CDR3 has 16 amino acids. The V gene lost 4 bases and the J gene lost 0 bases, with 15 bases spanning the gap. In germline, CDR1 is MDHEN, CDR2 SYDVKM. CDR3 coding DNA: TGTGCCAGCAGTTCGTTGGGGGCTTTAGCTAACTATGGCTACACCTTC. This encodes CASSSLGALANYGYTF.

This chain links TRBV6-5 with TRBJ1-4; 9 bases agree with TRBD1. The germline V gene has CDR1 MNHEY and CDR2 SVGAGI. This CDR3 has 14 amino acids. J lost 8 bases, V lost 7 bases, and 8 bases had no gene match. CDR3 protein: CASTKDRGREKLFF. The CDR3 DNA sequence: TGTGCCAGCACCAAGGACAGGGGTCGCGAAAAACTGTTTTTT.

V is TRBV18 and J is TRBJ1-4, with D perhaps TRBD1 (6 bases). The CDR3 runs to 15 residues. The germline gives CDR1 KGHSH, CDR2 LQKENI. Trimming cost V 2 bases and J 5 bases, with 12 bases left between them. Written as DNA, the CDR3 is TGTGCCAGCTCACCATCCGGAACAGGGAATGAAAAACTGTTTTTT. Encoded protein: CASSPSGTGNEKLFF. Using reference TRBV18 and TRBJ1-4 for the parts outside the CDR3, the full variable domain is NAGVMQNPRHLVRRRGQEARLRCSPMKGHSHVYWYRQLPEEGLKFMVYLQKENIIDESGMPKERFSAEFPKEGPSILRIQQVVRGDSAAYFCASSPSGTGNEKLFFGSGTQLSVL.

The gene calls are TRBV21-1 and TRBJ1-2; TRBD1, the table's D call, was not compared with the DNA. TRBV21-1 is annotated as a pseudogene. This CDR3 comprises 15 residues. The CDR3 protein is CASSNRDRANYGYTF. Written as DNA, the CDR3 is TGTGCCAGCAGCAACCGGGACAGGGCTAACTATGGCTACACCTTC.

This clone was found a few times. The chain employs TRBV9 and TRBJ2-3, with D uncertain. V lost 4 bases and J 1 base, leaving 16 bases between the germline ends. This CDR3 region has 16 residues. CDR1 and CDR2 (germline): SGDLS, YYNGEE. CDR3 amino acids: CASSRLVGAGTDTQYF. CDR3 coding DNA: TGTGCCAGCAGCCGCCTGGTGGGCGCCGGCACAGATACGCAGTATTTT.

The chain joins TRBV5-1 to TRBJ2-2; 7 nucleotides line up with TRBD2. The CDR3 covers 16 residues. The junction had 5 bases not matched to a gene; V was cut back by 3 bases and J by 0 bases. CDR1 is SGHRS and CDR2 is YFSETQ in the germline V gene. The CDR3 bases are TGCGCCAGCAGCTCACGACTAGCAGCGAACACCGGGGAGCTGTTTTTT. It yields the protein CASSSRLAANTGELFF.

CDR3 amino acids: CASREGTGAEADTQYF. CDR3 in DNA: TGTGCCAGCAGAGAAGGGACAGGAGCCGAGGCAGATACGCAGTATTTT. J is TRBJ2-3 and V is TRBV25-1; TRBD1 matches 8 bases. The CDR3 extends over 16 amino acids. The germline gives CDR1 MGHDK, CDR2 SYGVNS. The trim removed 6 bases at V and 4 bases at J, leaving 12 bases unmatched.

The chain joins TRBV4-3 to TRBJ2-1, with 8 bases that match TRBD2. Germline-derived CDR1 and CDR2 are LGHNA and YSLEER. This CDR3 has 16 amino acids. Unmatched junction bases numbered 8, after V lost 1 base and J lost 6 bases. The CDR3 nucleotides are TGCGCCAGCAGCCAAGGACGGGAGGGCCTAGGCAATGAGCAGTTCTTC. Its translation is CASSQGREGLGNEQFF.

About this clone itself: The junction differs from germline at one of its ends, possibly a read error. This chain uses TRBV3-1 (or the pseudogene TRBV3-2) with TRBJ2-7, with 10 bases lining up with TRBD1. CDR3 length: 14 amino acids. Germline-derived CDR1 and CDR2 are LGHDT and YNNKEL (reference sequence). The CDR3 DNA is TGTGCCAGCAGCCAAGATCTGGGCGACAGGGGGCATTGCTTC. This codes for CASSQDLGDRGHCF.

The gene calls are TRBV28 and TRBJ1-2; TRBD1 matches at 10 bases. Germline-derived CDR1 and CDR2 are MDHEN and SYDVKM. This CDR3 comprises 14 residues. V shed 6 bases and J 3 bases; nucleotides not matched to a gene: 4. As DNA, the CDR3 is TGTGCCAGCAGGAAGACAGGGGGCCACTATGGCTACACCTTC. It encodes CASRKTGGHYGYTF.